This TCR beta chain was captured by sequencing in a study of blood T cell repertoires in COVID-19. Study information: COVID-19 samples collected from the United States, Italy and Spain covered acute and convalescent phases.

CDR1 and CDR2 (germline): SGHTA, FQGNSA. This CDR3 is 16 amino acids long. V trimming: 0 bases; J trimming: 4 bases; junction bases outside the gene matches: 5. The data were produced by immunoSEQ multiplex PCR, yet TCRdb's version contains in-frame clones alone and is incomplete. This sample yields a few hundred thousand clones, of which about 87% are seen a single time; 1.2% belongs to the top ten. Which cohort a participant joined came from the clinical history participants gave. Sequencing was done on a sample of PBMCs or T cells enriched from blood (not recorded which). The clonotype originates from a man younger than 40 who had recovered from COVID-19. V and J are TRBV7-2 and TRBJ1-4; 7 bases align to TRBD1. The CDR3 spells CASSLARTGDNEKLFF. In DNA form, the CDR3 reads TGTGCCAGCAGCTTAGCCCGGACAGGAGATAATGAAAAACTGTTTTTT.